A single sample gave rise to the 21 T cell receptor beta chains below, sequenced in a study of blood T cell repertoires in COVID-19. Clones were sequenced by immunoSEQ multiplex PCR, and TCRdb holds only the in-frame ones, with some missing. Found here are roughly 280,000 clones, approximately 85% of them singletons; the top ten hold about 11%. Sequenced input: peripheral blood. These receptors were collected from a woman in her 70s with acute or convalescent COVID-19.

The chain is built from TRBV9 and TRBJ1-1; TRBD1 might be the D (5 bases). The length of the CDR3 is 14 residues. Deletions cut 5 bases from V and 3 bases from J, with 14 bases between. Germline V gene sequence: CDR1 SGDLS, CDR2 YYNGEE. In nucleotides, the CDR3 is TGTGCCAGCAGTAAAGGGGCCGAATACACTGAAGCTTTCTTT. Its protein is CASSKGAEYTEAFF.

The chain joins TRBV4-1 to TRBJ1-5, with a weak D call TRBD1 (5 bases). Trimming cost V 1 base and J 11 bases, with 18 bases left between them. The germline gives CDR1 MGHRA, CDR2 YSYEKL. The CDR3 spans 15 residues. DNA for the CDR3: TGCGCCAGCAGCCAAGCCGACGGGGGTCGGGGAGCCCAGCATTTT. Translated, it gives CASSQADGGRGAQHF.

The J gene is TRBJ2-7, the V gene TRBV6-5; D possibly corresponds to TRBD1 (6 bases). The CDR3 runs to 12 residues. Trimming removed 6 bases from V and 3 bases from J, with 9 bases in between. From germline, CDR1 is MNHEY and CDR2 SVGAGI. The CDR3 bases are TGTGCCAGCAGGACGACAGGCTACGAGCAGTACTTC. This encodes CASRTTGYEQYF.

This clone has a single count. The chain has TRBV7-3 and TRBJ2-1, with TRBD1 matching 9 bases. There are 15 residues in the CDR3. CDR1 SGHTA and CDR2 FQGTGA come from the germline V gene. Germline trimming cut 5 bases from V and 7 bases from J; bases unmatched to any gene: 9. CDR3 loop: CASSPDRGGRNEQFF. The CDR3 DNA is TGTGCCAGCAGCCCGGACAGGGGAGGTCGGAATGAGCAGTTCTTC.

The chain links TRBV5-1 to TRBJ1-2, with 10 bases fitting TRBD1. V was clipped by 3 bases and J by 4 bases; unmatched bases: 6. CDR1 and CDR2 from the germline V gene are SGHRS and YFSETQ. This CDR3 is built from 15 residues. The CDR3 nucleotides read TGCGCCAGCAGCTCCGGGACAGGGGAGGCCTATGGCTACACCTTC. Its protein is CASSSGTGEAYGYTF.

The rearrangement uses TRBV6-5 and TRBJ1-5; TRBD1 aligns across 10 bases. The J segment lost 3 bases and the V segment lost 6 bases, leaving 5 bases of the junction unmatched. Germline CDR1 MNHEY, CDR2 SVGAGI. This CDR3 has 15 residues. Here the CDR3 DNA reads TGTGCCAGCAGCCGGGACAGGGGAGACAATCAGCCCCAGCATTTT. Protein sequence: CASSRDRGDNQPQHF.

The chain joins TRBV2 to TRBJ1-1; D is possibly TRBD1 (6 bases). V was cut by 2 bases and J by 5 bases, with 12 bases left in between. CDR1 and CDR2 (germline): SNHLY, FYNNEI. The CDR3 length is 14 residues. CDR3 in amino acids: CASSESRGWTEAFF. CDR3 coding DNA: TGTGCCAGCAGTGAAAGTAGGGGGTGGACTGAAGCTTTCTTT. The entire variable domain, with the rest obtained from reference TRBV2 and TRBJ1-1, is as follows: EPEVTQTPSHQVTQMGQEVILRCVPISNHLYFYWYRQILGQKVEFLVSFYNNEISEKSEIFDDQFSVERPDGSNFTLKIRSTKLEDSAMYFCASSESRGWTEAFFGQGTRLTVV.

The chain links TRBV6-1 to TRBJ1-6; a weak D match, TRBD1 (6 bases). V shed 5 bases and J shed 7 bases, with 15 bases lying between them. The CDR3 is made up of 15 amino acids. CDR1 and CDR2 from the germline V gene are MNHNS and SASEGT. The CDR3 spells CASSSTGTRNSPLHF. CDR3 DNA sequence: TGTGCCAGCAGTAGTACCGGGACAAGAAATTCACCCCTCCACTTT.

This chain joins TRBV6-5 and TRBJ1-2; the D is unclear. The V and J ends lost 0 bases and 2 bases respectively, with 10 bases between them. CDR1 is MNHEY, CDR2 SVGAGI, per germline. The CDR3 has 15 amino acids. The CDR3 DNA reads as TGTGCCAGCAGTTACTCCGCAGGAACCAACTATGGCTACACCTTC. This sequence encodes CASSYSAGTNYGYTF.

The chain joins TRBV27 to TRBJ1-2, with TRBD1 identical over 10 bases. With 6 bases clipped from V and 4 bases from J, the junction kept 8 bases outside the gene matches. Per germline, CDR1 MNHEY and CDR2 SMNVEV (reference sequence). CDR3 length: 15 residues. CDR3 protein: CASSPLGQGIYGYTF. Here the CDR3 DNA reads TGTGCCAGCAGCCCCTTGGGACAGGGGATCTATGGCTACACCTTC.

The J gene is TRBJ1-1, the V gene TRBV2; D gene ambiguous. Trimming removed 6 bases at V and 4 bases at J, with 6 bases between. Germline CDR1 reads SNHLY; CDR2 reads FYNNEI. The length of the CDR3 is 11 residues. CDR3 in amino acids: CASSGFTEAFF. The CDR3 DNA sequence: TGTGCCAGCAGCGGGTTCACTGAAGCTTTCTTT.

CDR3 amino acids: CASRQTGDSYEQYF. The CDR3, as DNA: TGCGCCAGCAGACAAACAGGGGATTCCTACGAGCAGTACTTC. The chain has TRBV5-1 and TRBJ2-7; 7 nucleotides line up with TRBD1. Losses at the gene ends were 5 bases for V and 1 base for J; bases not matched to a gene: 6. The CDR3 contains 14 residues. CDR1 and CDR2 (germline): SGHRS, YFSETQ.

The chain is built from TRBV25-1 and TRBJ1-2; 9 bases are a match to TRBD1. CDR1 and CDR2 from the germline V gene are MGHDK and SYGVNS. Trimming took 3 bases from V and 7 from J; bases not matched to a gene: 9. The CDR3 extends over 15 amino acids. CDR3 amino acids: CASSDLLGTGSGYTF. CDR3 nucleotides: TGTGCCAGCAGTGACCTATTAGGGACAGGGAGTGGCTACACCTTC.

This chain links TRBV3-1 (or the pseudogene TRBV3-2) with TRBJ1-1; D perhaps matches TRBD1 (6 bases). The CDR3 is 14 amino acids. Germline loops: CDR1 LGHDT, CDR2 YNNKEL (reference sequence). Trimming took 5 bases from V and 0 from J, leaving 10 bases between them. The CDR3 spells CASSKDRMNTEAFF. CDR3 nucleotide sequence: TGTGCCAGCAGCAAGGACAGAATGAACACTGAAGCTTTCTTT.

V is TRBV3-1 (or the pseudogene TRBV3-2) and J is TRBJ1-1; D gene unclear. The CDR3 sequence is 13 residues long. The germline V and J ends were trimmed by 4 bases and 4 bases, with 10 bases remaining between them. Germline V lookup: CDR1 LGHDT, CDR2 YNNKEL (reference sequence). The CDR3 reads CASSRTRSTEAFF. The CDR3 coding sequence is TGTGCCAGCAGCCGCACGAGATCCACTGAAGCTTTCTTT.

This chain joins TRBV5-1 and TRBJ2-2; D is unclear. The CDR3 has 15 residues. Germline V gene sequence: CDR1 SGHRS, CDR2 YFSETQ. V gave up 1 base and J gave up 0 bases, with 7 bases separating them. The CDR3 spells CASSLRASNTGELFF. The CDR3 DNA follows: TGCGCCAGCAGCTTGCGAGCGTCGAACACCGGGGAGCTGTTTTTT. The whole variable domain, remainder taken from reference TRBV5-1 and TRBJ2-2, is KAGVTQTPRYLIKTRGQQVTLSCSPISGHRSVSWYQQTPGQGLQFLFEYFSETQRNKGNFPGRFSGRQFSNSRSEMNVSTLELGDSALYLCASSLRASNTGELFFGEGSRLTVL.

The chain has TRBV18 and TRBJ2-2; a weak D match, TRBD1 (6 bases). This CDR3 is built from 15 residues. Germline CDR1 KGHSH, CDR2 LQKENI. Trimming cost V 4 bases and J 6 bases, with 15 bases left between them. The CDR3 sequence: CASSLNVGQSGELFF. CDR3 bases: TGTGCCAGCTCACTCAACGTTGGACAGTCCGGGGAGCTGTTTTTT.

The CDR3 spells CASSLTGNEQYF. Here the CDR3 DNA reads TGTGCCAGCAGCTTGACAGGAAACGAGCAGTACTTC. This sequence joins TRBV7-3 and TRBJ2-7, with D possibly matching TRBD1 (6 bases). Germline-derived CDR1 and CDR2 are SGHTA and FQGTGA. CDR3 length: 12 residues. Trimming cost V 3 bases and J 5 bases, with 8 bases left between them.

The CDR3 sequence: CASGLVVGGELYNQPQHF. CDR3 in DNA: TGTGCTAGTGGTTTGGTAGTCGGAGGGGAACTATACAATCAGCCCCAGCATTTT. The rearrangement links TRBV12-5 to TRBJ1-5, with D possibly being TRBD1 (5 bases). Germline V gene data show CDR1 as LGHNT and CDR2 as FRNRAP. The length of the CDR3 is 18 residues. V was clipped by 0 bases and J by 3 bases, with 18 bases between them.

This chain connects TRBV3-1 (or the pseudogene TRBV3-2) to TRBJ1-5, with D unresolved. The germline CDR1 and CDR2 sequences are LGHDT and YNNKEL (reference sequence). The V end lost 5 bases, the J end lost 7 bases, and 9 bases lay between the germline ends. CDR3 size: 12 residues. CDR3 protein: CASSSNAQPQHF. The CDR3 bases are TGTGCCAGCAGCTCCAACGCGCAGCCCCAGCATTTT.

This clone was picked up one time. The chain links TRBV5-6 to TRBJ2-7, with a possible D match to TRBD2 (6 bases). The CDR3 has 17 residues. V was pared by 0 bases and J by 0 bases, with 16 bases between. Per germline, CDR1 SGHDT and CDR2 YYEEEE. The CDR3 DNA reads TGTGCCAGCAGCTTGGGGCGGGGCGGTTTCAGCTCCTACGAGCAGTACTTC. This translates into CASSLGRGGFSSYEQYF. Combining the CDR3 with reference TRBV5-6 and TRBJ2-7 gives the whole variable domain DAGVTQSPTHLIKTRGQQVTLRCSPKSGHDTVSWYQQALGQGPQFIFQYYEEEERQRGNFPDRFSGHQFPNYSSELNVNALLLGDSALYLCASSLGRGGFSSYEQYFGPGTRLTVT.